Ten or more counts support the clone carrying this TCR beta chain. The sample belongs to a study of T-cell reconstitution after alpha-beta-depleted transplantation in children. This CDR3 spans 16 amino acids. Germline V gene sequence: CDR1 SGHVS, CDR2 FQNEAQ. V lost 2 bases to trimming and J lost 1 base, with 12 bases between them. For TCRbeta, the library was prepared with unique molecular identifiers. TCRdb reanalysed the PCR reads using MiXCR and keeps one entry per CDR3 protein. Altogether 70,000 to 95,000 distinct CDR3 sequences are present, 12% being singletons, with the ten largest covering 14%.

The clonotype comes from a human donor who donated a stem cell graft to a child with inherited bone marrow failure. V and J are TRBV7-8 and TRBJ1-5, with a possible D match to TRBD1 (6 bases). The sample consisted of PBMCs from the stem cell graft donor, taken from the stem cell graft. In DNA form, the CDR3 reads TGTGCCAGCAGCTTAATACAGGGTGTGAGCAATCAGCCCCAGCATTTT. Its protein is CASSLIQGVSNQPQHF.